This T cell receptor (beta chain) derives from a study of T cells in Graves' hyperthyroidism and ophthalmopathy. Germline V CDR1 and CDR2: SEHNR, FQNEAQ (reference sequence). V lost 0 bases to trimming and J lost 9 bases, with 6 bases between them. The CDR3 loop spans 12 amino acids. TCR beta CDR3 regions were amplified from RNA transcripts. RT-PCR in the first round (using the HTBI primer set) targeted the TCR CDR3. TCRdb itself ran the multiplex PCR reads through MiXCR, one entry per CDR3 protein. The data contain over 700,000 distinct CDR3 sequences, about 35% of them singletons. Absence of ophthalmopathy progression within 18 months defined stable Graves' hyperthyroidism. Hyperthyroidism in the patients, aged 18 to 65, was newly diagnosed and under 2 months in duration. This clonotype has just one count.

Sequenced sample: blood. The V call is TRBV7-9, the J call TRBJ1-3, with no clear D. The TCR sequence derives from a woman in her forties with Graves' hyperthyroidism. CDR3 region: CASSLAGGTIYF. As DNA, the CDR3 is TGTGCCAGCAGCTTAGCAGGAGGCACCATATATTTT.